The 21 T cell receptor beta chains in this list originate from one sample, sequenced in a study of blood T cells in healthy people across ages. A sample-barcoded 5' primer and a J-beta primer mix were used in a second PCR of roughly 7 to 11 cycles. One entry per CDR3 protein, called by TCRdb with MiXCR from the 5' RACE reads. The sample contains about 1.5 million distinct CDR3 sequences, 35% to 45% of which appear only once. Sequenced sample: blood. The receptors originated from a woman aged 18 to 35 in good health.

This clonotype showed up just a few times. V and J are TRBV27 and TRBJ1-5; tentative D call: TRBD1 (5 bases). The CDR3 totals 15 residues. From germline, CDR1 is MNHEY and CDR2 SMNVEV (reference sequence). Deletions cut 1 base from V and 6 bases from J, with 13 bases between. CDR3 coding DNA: TGTGCCAGCAGTTTATGGTTAGGGGAGGGTCAGCCCCAGCATTTT. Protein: CASSLWLGEGQPQHF.

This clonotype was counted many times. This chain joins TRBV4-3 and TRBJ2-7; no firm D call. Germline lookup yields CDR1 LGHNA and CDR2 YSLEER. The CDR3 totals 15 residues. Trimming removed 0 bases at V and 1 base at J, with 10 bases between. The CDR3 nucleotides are TGCGCCAGCAGCCAAGAATCCCACGGATCCTACGAGCAGTACTTC. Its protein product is CASSQESHGSYEQYF.

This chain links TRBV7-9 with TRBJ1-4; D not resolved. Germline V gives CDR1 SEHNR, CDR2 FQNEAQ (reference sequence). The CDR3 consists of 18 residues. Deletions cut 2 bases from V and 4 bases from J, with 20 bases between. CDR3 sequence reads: CASSLLFRQQRVNEKLFF. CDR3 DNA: TGTGCCAGCAGCTTATTGTTCCGACAACAAAGGGTTAATGAAAAACTGTTTTTT.

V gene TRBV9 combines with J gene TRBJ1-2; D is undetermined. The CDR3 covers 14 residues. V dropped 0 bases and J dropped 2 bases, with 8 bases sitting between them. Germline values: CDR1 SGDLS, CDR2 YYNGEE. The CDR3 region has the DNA TGTGCCAGCAGCGTAGAGGACCTAAACTATGGCTACACCTTC. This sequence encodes CASSVEDLNYGYTF. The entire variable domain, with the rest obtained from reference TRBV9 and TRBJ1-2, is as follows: DSGVTQTPKHLITATGQRVTLRCSPRSGDLSVYWYQQSLDQGLQFLIQYYNGEERAKGNILERFSAQQFPDLHSELNLSSLELGDSALYFCASSVEDLNYGYTFGSGTRLTVV.

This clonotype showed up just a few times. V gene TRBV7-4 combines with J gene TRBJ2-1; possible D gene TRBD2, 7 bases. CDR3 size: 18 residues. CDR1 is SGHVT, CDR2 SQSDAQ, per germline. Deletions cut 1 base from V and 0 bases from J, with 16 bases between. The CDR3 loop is CASSLGGGHSGSYNEQFF. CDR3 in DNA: TGTGCCAGCAGCTTAGGGGGGGGGCATTCAGGCTCCTACAATGAGCAGTTCTTC.

The CDR3: CASSASRQGDKYTEAFF. CDR3 sequence (DNA): TGTGCCAGCAGTGCATCTCGACAGGGTGATAAGTACACTGAAGCTTTCTTT. The chain is built from TRBV9 and TRBJ1-1; 7 bases fit TRBD1. Trimming took 5 bases from V and 3 from J; bases not matched to a gene: 16. This CDR3 spans 17 amino acids. Germline CDR1 and CDR2: SGDLS and YYNGEE.

CDR3 region: CASSSAGLAGGVRANVLTF. In DNA form, the CDR3 reads TGTGCCAGCAGTTCCGCGGGCCTAGCGGGAGGGGTTCGGGCCAACGTCCTGACTTTC. J is TRBJ2-6 and V is TRBV28, with 12 positions matching TRBD2. From germline, CDR1 is MDHEN and CDR2 SYDVKM. The CDR3 length is 19 residues. Trimming removed 4 bases from V and 5 bases from J; junction bases left unmatched: 12.

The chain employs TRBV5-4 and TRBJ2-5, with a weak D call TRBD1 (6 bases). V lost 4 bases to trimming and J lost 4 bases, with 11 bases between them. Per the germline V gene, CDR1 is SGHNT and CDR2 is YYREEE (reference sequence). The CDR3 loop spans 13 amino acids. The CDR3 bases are TGTGCCAGCAGCATCGGACAGATAGAGACCCAGTACTTC. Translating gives CASSIGQIETQYF.

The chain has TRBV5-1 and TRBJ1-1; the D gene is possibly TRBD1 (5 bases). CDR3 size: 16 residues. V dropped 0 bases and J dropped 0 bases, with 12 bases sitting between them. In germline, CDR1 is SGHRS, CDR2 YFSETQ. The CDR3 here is CASSLGGGRMNTEAFF. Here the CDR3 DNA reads TGCGCCAGCAGCTTGGGCGGGGGTAGGATGAACACTGAAGCTTTCTTT.

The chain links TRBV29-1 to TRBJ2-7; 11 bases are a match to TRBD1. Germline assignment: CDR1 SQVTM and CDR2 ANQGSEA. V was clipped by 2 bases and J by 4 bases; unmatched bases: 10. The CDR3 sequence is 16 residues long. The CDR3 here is CSVERRGQGAAYEQYF. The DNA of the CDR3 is TGCAGCGTTGAAAGGCGCGGACAGGGGGCGGCGTACGAGCAGTACTTC.

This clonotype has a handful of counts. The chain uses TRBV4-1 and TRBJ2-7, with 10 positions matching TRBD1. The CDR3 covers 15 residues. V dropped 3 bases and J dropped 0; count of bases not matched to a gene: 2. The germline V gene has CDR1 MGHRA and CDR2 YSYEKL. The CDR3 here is CASSHGTGVSYEQYF. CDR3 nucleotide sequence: TGCGCCAGCAGCCACGGGACAGGGGTCTCCTACGAGCAGTACTTC.

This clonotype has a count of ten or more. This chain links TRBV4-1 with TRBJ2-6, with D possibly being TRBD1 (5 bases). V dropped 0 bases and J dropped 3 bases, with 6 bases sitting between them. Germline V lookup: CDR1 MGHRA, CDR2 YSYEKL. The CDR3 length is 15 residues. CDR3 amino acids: CASSQEGVGANVLTF. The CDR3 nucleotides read TGCGCCAGCAGCCAAGAAGGGGTTGGGGCCAACGTCCTGACTTTC.

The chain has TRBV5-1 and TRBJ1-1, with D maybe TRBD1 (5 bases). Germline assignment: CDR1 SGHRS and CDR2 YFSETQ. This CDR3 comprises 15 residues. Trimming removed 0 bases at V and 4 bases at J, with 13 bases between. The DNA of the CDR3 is TGCGCCAGCAGCTTGGAGGTCAGGGCGGGCACTGAAGCTTTCTTT. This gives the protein CASSLEVRAGTEAFF.

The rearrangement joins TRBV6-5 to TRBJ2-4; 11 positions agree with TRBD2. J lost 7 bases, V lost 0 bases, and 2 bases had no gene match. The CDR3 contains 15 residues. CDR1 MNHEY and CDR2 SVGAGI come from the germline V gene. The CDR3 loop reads CASSYSLAGVNIQYF. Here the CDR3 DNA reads TGTGCCAGCAGTTACTCACTAGCGGGAGTTAACATTCAGTACTTC.

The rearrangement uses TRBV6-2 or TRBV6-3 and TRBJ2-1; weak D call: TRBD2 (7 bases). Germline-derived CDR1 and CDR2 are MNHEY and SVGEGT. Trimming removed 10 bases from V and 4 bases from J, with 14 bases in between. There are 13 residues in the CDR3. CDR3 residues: CAIGGGPYNEQFF. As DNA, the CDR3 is TGTGCCATCGGCGGGGGCCCATACAATGAGCAGTTCTTC.

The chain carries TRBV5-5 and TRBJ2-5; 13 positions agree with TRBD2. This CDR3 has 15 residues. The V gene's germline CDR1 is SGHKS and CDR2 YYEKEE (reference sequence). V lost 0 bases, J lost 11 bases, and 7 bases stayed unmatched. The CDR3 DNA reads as TGTGCCAGCAGCTTGGAAACTAGCGGGAGGGTTGAGCAGTACTTC. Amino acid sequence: CASSLETSGRVEQYF.

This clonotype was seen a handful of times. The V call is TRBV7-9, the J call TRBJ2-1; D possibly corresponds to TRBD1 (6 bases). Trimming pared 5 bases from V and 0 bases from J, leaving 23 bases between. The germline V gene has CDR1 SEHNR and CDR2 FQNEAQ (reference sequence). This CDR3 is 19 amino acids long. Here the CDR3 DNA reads TGTGCCAGCAGCCCGCTTACTCCCACAGGGTTCAGCTCCTACAATGAGCAGTTCTTC. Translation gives CASSPLTPTGFSSYNEQFF.

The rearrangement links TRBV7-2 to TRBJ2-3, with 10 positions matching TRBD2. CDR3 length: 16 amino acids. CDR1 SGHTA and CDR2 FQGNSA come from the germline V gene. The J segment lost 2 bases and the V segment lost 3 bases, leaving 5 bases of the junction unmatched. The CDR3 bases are TGTGCCAGCAGCTTTACTAGCGGGGATGACACAGATACGCAGTATTTT. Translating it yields CASSFTSGDDTDTQYF.

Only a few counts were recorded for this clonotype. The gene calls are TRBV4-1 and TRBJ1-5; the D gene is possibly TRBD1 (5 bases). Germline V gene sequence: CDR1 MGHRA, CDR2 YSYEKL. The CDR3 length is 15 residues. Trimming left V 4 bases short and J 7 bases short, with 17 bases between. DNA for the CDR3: TGCGCCAGCAGCCCCAGGGCAGCTCTACAACAGCCCCAGCATTTT. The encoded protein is CASSPRAALQQPQHF.

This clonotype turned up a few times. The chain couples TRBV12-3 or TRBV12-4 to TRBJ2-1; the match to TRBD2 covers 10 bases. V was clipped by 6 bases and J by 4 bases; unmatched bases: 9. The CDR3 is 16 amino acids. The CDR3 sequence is CASRYSGRRDYNEQFF. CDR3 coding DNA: TGTGCCAGCAGATATAGCGGGAGGCGAGATTACAATGAGCAGTTCTTC.

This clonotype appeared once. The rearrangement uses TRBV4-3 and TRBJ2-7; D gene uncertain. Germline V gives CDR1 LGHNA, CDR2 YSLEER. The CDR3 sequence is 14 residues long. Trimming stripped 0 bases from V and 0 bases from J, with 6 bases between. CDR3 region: CASSQEFSSYEQYF. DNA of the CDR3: TGCGCCAGCAGCCAAGAATTCAGCTCCTACGAGCAGTACTTC.